This T cell receptor beta chain was obtained from a study of T cells after posttransplantation cyclophosphamide. A marrow graft followed busulfan-fludarabine conditioning, with cyclophosphamide on days +3 and +4. Sequencing was performed with immunoSEQ multiplex PCR; in TCRdb, only in-frame clones are kept and a portion is missing. The sample lists approximately 5,000 clones; 80% were seen once. This clonotype was sampled from a male patient aged 45-59 years who received an allogeneic stem cell transplant from a related donor and was CMV-positive. Part of the T cell pool may stem from the graft donor. The sample here was PBMCs, taken after allogeneic stem cell transplant with posttransplant cyclophosphamide.

The CDR3 loop is CASSRPSQASSYNEQFF. The DNA for the CDR3 is TGTGCCAGCAGCAGACCTTCCCAGGCGAGCTCCTACAATGAGCAGTTCTTC. This chain joins TRBV21-1 and TRBJ2-1; TRBD1 is the table's D call, not checked against the DNA. TRBV21-1 is designated a pseudogene. The CDR3 covers 17 residues.